One sample yielded the 28 T cell receptor beta chains listed below, sequenced in a study of T cells in women clearing cervical HPV infection. Only in-frame clones appear in the TCRdb table, and some are missing; sequencing was by immunoSEQ multiplex PCR. Recorded for this sample: about 32,000 clones. Sequenced sample: blood buffy coat. The receptors shown here come from a woman between 18 and 70 years old with a cervical HPV16 infection that either progressed to CIN3+ or cleared (not recorded which).

Comments on this clone: Read sequence stops 3 residues before the CDR3 end, and the germline J gene provides the missing end. The chain links TRBV2 to TRBJ2-3; TRBD1 might be the D (6 bases). Germline V gives CDR1 SNHLY, CDR2 FYNNEI. The CDR3 sequence is 13 residues long. The CDR3 loop is CASSDTGIGPQYF. The DNA read from the CDR3 is TGTGCCAGCAGTGATACAGGGATAGGGCCG.

To note about this clone: The CDR3 end falls 3 residues outside the read, so it is completed with the germline J gene. The gene calls are TRBV29-1 and TRBJ2-3; TRBD1 might be the D (6 bases). The CDR3 sequence is 13 residues long. Germline V gene data show CDR1 as SQVTM and CDR2 as ANQGSEA. CDR3 DNA, as far as it was read: TGCAGCGTTGAAGGACAGGCAAGGGAGACG. Translating it yields CSVEGQARET. The full CDR3 protein is CSVEGQARETQYF.

In regard to this clone: The read ends 3 residues before the CDR3 terminus; that terminus is restored from the germline J gene. The genes are TRBV30 and TRBJ2-4; D is ambiguous. The CDR3 totals 13 residues. Per the germline V gene, CDR1 is GTSNPN and CDR2 is SVGIG (reference sequence). This CDR3 reads CAWREESNYGQYF. The CDR3 DNA, read in part, is TGTGCCTGGAGAGAGGAGTCTAACTATGGT.

About this clone: The read comes to an end 3 residues before the CDR3 does, leaving the germline J gene to fill in the end. The chain links TRBV11-2 to TRBJ1-4; no clear D. CDR1 is SGHAT and CDR2 is FQNNGV in the germline V gene. The length of the CDR3 is 15 residues. Trimming removed 0 bases at V and 7 bases at J, with 12 bases between. The CDR3 spells CASSLDSRSGEKLFF. The part of the CDR3 DNA that was read is TGTGCCAGCAGCTTAGACAGCCGCTCAGGTGAAAAA.

As regards this clone: The read is 3 residues too short to cover the CDR3 end, so that end is filled in from the germline J gene. The chain is built from TRBV20-1 and TRBJ1-2, with a possible D match to TRBD1 (5 bases). Trimming took off 1 base at V and 7 bases at J, with 10 bases between the two ends. The CDR3 sequence is 12 residues long. Germline-derived CDR1 and CDR2 are DFQATT and SNEGSKA (reference sequence). CDR3 sequence: CSARGQGGGYTF. The CDR3 DNA, read in part, is TGCAGTGCTAGAGGTCAGGGAGGTGGC.

For this clone: The sequence runs out 3 residues before the end of the CDR3; the remainder is reconstructed from the germline J gene. The chain combines TRBV6-2 or TRBV6-3 with TRBJ2-3, with 8 bases fitting TRBD1. Germline CDR1 reads MNHEY; CDR2 reads SVGEGT. The CDR3 has 15 amino acids. The CDR3 region is CASSSRGRVAETQYF. The covered CDR3 bases are TGTGCCAGCAGTTCCAGGGGGCGAGTGGCGGAGACG.

As regards this clone: The observed sequence ends 3 residues before the CDR3 terminus, with the missing tail filled in from the germline J gene. This chain links TRBV2 with TRBJ2-3, with TRBD1 matching over 8 bases. CDR3 length equals 15 residues. Germline V gene lookup returns CDR1 SNHLY and CDR2 FYNNEI. CDR3 sequence: CASRGDRGHKETQYF. CDR3 bases read: TGTGCCAGCAGGGGCGACAGGGGTCATAAAGAGACG.

Regarding this clone: The CDR3 end lies 3 residues beyond the end of the read and is filled in from the germline J gene. This chain links TRBV7-2 with TRBJ1-4; 12 bases map to TRBD1. Germline V gene sequence: CDR1 SGHTA, CDR2 FQGNSA. J was trimmed by 10 bases and V by 4 bases; bases with no gene match: 4. The CDR3 has 14 amino acids. The chain's CDR3 is CASSSGQGAGKLFF. CDR3 DNA, as far as it was read: TGTGCCAGCAGCTCGGGACAGGGGGCGGGAAAA.

For this clone: The read terminates 3 residues ahead of where the CDR3 ends, so the germline J gene completes it. The chain joins TRBV19 to TRBJ1-3; D gene uncertain. The germline V gene encodes CDR1 LNHDA and CDR2 SQIVND (reference sequence). The CDR3 sequence is 13 residues long. V lost 9 bases and J lost 3, with 12 bases in between. The CDR3 protein is CASSAGVGNTIYF. The part of the CDR3 DNA that was read is TGTGCCAGCAGTGCGGGAGTTGGAAACACC.

About this clone itself: The read gets to within 3 residues of the CDR3 end, and the germline J gene fills in the rest. The V call is TRBV20-1, the J call TRBJ1-4, with a weak D call TRBD1 (6 bases). The CDR3 contains 15 residues. V lost 2 bases, J lost 0 bases, and 10 bases lay in between. Germline assignment: CDR1 DFQATT and CDR2 SNEGSKA (reference sequence). This CDR3 reads CSARRGGATNEKLFF. Incomplete CDR3 DNA: TGCAGTGCTAGAAGGGGGGGGGCAACTAATGAAAAA.

As regards this clone: The sequence runs out 3 residues before the end of the CDR3; the remainder is reconstructed from the germline J gene. The J gene is TRBJ2-3, the V gene TRBV29-1, with 9 bases that match TRBD2. Germline-derived CDR1 and CDR2 are SQVTM and ANQGSEA. This CDR3 is built from 15 residues. The sequenced CDR3 bases are TGCAGCGTTGTCTTAGCGGGGGTTAGCAATCAGCCG. Translated: CSVVLAGVSNQP. The entire CDR3 reads CSVVLAGVSNQPQYF.

As for this clone: A read error may produce the germline difference seen at one junction end. Coverage ceases 3 residues before the CDR3 finishes, and the germline J gene fills in the end. The same CDR3 is also encoded by other DNA sequences in this sample. The chain has TRBV5-1 and TRBJ1-3; D ambiguous. The CDR3 extends over 16 amino acids. Looked up from germline, CDR1 is SGHRS and CDR2 is YFSETQ. The CDR3 sequence: CASSSRPVGPGNTIYF. The DNA read from the CDR3 is TGCGCCAGCAGCTCCCGACCCGTGGGCCCTGGAAACACG.

Concerning this clone itself: The CDR3 end lies 3 residues beyond the end of the read and is filled in from the germline J gene. The chain employs TRBV30 and TRBJ1-5; 7 bases are a match to TRBD1. This CDR3 has 13 amino acids. CDR1 and CDR2 (germline): GTSNPN, SVGIG (reference sequence). After removal of 4 bases from V and 3 bases from J, the junction contained 3 bases not matched to a gene. CDR3 region: CAWTTGDNQPQHF. The sequenced part of the CDR3 DNA is TGTGCCTGGACCACAGGGGACAATCAGCCC.

Comment on this clone: The read stops 3 residues short of the end of the CDR3; the missing end is completed from the germline J gene. This chain joins TRBV28 and TRBJ2-7, with TRBD1 matching over 8 bases. The CDR3 has 16 residues. The germline V gene has CDR1 MDHEN and CDR2 SYDVKM. V shed 3 bases, J shed 1 base, and the junction held 8 bases outside the gene matches. CDR3 DNA, as far as it was read: TGTGCCAGCAGTTTCACGGACAGGGCACTATCCTACGAG. It yields the protein CASSFTDRALSYE. The complete CDR3 protein is CASSFTDRALSYEQYF.

In regard to this clone: The CDR3 goes on 3 residues after the read ends, and that part is filled in from the germline J gene. This rearrangement joins TRBV2 to TRBJ2-1; a possible D gene is TRBD1 (6 bases). CDR3 length: 14 residues. Per germline, CDR1 SNHLY and CDR2 FYNNEI. V lost 10 bases to trimming and J lost 2 bases, with 15 bases between them. Incomplete CDR3 DNA: TGTGCCACTCTCCGGGACATGGCCTACAATGAG. Its translation is CATLRDMAYNE. The CDR3 reads in full as CATLRDMAYNEQFF. Using reference TRBV2 and TRBJ2-1 for the parts outside the CDR3, the full variable domain is EPEVTQTPSHQVTQMGQEVILRCVPISNHLYFYWYRQILGQKVEFLVSFYNNEISEKSEIFDDQFSVERPDGSNFTLKIRSTKLEDSAMYFCATLRDMAYNEQFFGPGTRLTVL.

A word on this clone: Sequencing ends 3 residues short of the CDR3 end; the germline J gene provides the rest. The chain is built from TRBV5-6 and TRBJ2-3; a possible D gene is TRBD1 (5 bases). Trimming took off 0 bases at V and 6 bases at J, with 14 bases between the two ends. The CDR3 contains 15 residues. From germline, CDR1 is SGHDT and CDR2 YYEEEE. CDR3 loop: CASSLEAGSRDTQYF. The DNA read from the CDR3 is TGTGCCAGCAGCTTGGAGGCAGGGTCGAGGGATACG.

With respect to this clone: The CDR3 is cut off 3 residues early in the read; its end comes from the germline J gene. The chain employs TRBV6-1 and TRBJ1-2, with D perhaps TRBD1 (5 bases). The CDR3 has 15 amino acids. The V gene's germline CDR1 is MNHNS and CDR2 SASEGT. The CDR3 spells CASSASWDSSYDYTF. CDR3 bases read: TGTGCCAGCAGTGCCTCCTGGGACTCGTCCTACGAC.

A remark on this clone: The observed sequence ends 3 residues before the CDR3 terminus, with the missing tail filled in from the germline J gene. V gene TRBV12-3 or TRBV12-4 combines with J gene TRBJ2-5; D gene ambiguous. This CDR3 region has 13 residues. Trimming cost V 3 bases and J 4 bases, with 9 bases left between them. The sequenced CDR3 bases are TGTGCCAGCAGTTTGGCAGGCGTAGAGACC. This sequence encodes CASSLAGVET. The entire CDR3 protein reads CASSLAGVETQYF.

As regards this clone: The read terminates 3 residues before the CDR3 end, so the remaining end is supplied by the germline J gene. The chain couples TRBV6-2 or TRBV6-3 to TRBJ1-1; TRBD1 agrees at 9 bases. Trimming cost V 6 bases and J 6 bases; bases outside gene matches: 5. Germline CDR1 and CDR2: MNHEY and SVGEGT. This CDR3 has 13 residues. CDR3 loop: CASRPGTGSEAFF. The CDR3 DNA, read in part, is TGTGCCAGCAGACCGGGGACAGGGTCTGAA.

A word on this clone: The CDR3 goes on 3 residues after the read ends, and that part is filled in from the germline J gene. The chain uses TRBV18 and TRBJ1-2, with D unclear. CDR1 is KGHSH, CDR2 LQKENI, per germline. V was cut by 3 bases and J by 7 bases, with 12 bases left in between. CDR3 length: 13 amino acids. The CDR3 loop is CASSPKERFGYTF. The covered CDR3 bases are TGTGCCAGCTCACCGAAGGAGCGGTTTGGC.

As for this clone: The observed sequence ends 3 residues before the CDR3 terminus, with the missing tail filled in from the germline J gene. V gene TRBV11-2 combines with J gene TRBJ2-1; 7 bases align to TRBD2. The CDR3 loop spans 15 amino acids. Germline trimming cut 5 bases from V and 5 bases from J; bases unmatched to any gene: 9. From germline, CDR1 is SGHAT and CDR2 FQNNGV. CDR3 amino acids: CASSPDGLADNEQFF. The CDR3 DNA, read in part, is TGTGCCAGCAGCCCAGATGGGCTAGCGGACAATGAG.

A note on this clone: The read terminates 3 residues before the CDR3 end, so the remaining end is supplied by the germline J gene. The chain uses TRBV6-2 or TRBV6-3 and TRBJ1-1; D may be TRBD1 (6 bases). Germline V gene data show CDR1 as MNHEY and CDR2 as SVGEGT. The length of the CDR3 is 13 residues. V dropped 6 bases and J dropped 4 bases, with 12 bases sitting between them. CDR3 loop: CASRTGQITEAFF. Partial CDR3 DNA: TGTGCCAGCAGGACTGGACAGATCACTGAA.

This chain's CDR3 is CASSPINSDGVSGANVLTF. CDR3 DNA (partial): TGTGCCAGCTCACCAATCAATTCGGACGGGGTCTCTGGGGCCAACGTC. The rearrangement joins TRBV18 to TRBJ2-6; D perhaps matches TRBD2 (5 bases). The CDR3 is cut off 3 residues early in the read; its end comes from the germline J gene. With 2 bases removed from V and 0 bases from J, the gap between germline ends came to 17 bases. This CDR3 is built from 19 residues. CDR1 and CDR2 (germline): KGHSH, LQKENI.

Concerning this clone: The read is 3 residues too short to cover the CDR3 end, so that end is filled in from the germline J gene. V usage is TRBV30 and J usage is TRBJ2-2; 7 bases are a match to TRBD2. Germline-derived CDR1 and CDR2 are GTSNPN and SVGIG (reference sequence). The CDR3 consists of 12 residues. Partial CDR3 DNA: TGTGCCTGGGGGGGGACTAATGAAAAG. Its translation is CAWGGTNEK. In full, the CDR3 is CAWGGTNEKLFF.

A note on this clone: At one end, the junction sequence differs from germline, possibly due to a read error. The sequenced fragment ends 3 residues before the CDR3 boundary, so the rest is inferred from the germline J gene. The genes are TRBV18 and TRBJ2-1; a weak D match, TRBD1 (8 bases). The CDR3 is 13 amino acids. Germline V gene sequence: CDR1 KGHSH, CDR2 LQKENI. CDR3 sequence reads: CAGSPDREGEQFF. The DNA read from the CDR3 is TGTGCCGGCTCACCGGACAGGGAGGGTGAG. Filled out from reference TRBV18 and TRBJ2-1, the complete variable domain reads NAGVMQNPRHLVRRRGQEARLRCSPMKGHSHVYWYRQLPEEGLKFMVYLQKENIIDESGMPKERFSAEFPKEGPSILRIQQVVRGDSAAYFCAGSPDREGEQFFGPGTRLTVL.

Turning to this clone: The read terminates 3 residues ahead of where the CDR3 ends, so the germline J gene completes it. This sequence joins TRBV11-3 and TRBJ2-5; D possibly corresponds to TRBD2 (5 bases). The CDR3 contains 13 residues. The V end was cut by 4 bases, the J end by 2 bases, with 8 bases between. Germline V gene sequence: CDR1 SGHNT, CDR2 YENEEA. CDR3 sequence reads: CASSSGVQETQYF. The covered CDR3 bases are TGTGCCAGCAGCTCCGGGGTGCAAGAGACC.

On this clone: With the read ending 3 residues before the CDR3 end, the germline J gene is used to fill in that end. The chain is built from TRBV6-2 or TRBV6-3 and TRBJ2-1; tentatively, D is TRBD2 (6 bases). The CDR3 covers 17 residues. The germline V and J ends were trimmed by 6 bases and 7 bases, with 25 bases remaining between them. Germline values: CDR1 MNHEY, CDR2 SVGEGT. The part of the CDR3 DNA that was read is TGTGCCAGCAGCCCCCCGAGGGCAGGGACTCTAGGAAATGAG. This codes for CASSPPRAGTLGNE. The CDR3, in full, reads CASSPPRAGTLGNEQFF.

CDR3 bases read: TGTGCCACCAGCGGACAAAGGGGTTTCAATCAGCCC. Translation: CATSGQRGFNQP. The entire CDR3 is CATSGQRGFNQPQHF. This rearrangement joins TRBV15 to TRBJ1-5; possibly TRBD1 for D (5 bases). The CDR3 end falls 3 residues outside the read, so it is completed with the germline J gene. V was cut by 5 bases and J by 3 bases, with 14 bases left in between. The CDR3 has 15 amino acids. From germline, CDR1 is LNHNV and CDR2 YYDKDF (reference sequence).